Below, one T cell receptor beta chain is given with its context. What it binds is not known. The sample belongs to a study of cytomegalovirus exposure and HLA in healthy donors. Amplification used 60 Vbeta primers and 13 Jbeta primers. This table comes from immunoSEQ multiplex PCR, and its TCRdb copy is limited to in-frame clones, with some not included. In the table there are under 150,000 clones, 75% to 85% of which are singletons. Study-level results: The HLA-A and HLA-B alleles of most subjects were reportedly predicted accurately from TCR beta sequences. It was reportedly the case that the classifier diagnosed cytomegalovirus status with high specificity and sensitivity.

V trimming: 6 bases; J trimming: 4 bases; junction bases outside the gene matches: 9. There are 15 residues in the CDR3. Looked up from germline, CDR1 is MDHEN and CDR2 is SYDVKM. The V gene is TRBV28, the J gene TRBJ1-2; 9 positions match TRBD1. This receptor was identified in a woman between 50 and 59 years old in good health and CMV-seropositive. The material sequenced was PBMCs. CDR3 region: CASSETGGQIYGYTF. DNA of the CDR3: TGTGCCAGCAGCGAGACAGGGGGGCAAATCTATGGCTACACCTTC.